This entry describes one TCR beta chain. The antigen is not known. Sample-barcoded 5' priming and a J-beta primer mix drove a second PCR of roughly 6 to 12 cycles. MiXCR, run by TCRdb on the 5' RACE reads, gives a single entry per CDR3 protein. The profile covers fewer than 1,200,000 distinct CDR3 sequences, with roughly 24% appearing a single time and around 0.75% taken by the ten largest. Trimming cost V 5 bases and J 4 bases, with 11 bases left between them. The CDR3 is 13 residues long. The germline gives CDR1 SNHLY, CDR2 FYNNEI. The data were taken from a study of blood T cells in healthy people across ages. Study results and caveats: A strong correlation was seen between TCR beta diversity and naive T cell percentage. Researchers judged that diversity estimates from one million T cells fell short of true values.

These same data were also listed under a study on T cells of mothers and their children. That source adds: Slightly higher but non-significant overlap marked related mother-child pairs versus unrelated pairs.

Sequenced material: blood. The rearrangement links TRBV2 to TRBJ2-5; D is perhaps TRBD2 (5 bases). The receptor was isolated from a girl aged 2 to 10 in good health. CDR3 protein: CASSTGKGETQYF. The DNA for the CDR3 is TGTGCCAGCAGTACCGGGAAAGGAGAGACCCAGTACTTC.